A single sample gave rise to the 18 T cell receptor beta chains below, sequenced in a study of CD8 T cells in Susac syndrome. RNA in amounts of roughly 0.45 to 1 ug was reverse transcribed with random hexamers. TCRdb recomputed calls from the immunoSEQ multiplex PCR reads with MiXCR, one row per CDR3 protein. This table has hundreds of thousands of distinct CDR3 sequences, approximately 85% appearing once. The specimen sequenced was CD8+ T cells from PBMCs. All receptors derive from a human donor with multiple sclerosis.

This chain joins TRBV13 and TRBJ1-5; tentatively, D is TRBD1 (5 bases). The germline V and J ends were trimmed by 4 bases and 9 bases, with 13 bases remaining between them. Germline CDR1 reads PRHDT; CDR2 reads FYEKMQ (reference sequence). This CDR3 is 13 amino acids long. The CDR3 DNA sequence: TGTGCCAGCAGCTGGGGCGTCGAAGGGCCCCAGCATTTT. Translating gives CASSWGVEGPQHF.

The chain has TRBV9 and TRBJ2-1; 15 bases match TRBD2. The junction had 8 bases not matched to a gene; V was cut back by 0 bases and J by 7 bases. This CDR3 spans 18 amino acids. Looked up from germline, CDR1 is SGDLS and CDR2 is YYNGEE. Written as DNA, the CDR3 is TGTGCCAGCAGCGTAGGCCCGGGACTAGCGGGGGGTGGTAATGAGCAGTTCTTC. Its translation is CASSVGPGLAGGGNEQFF.

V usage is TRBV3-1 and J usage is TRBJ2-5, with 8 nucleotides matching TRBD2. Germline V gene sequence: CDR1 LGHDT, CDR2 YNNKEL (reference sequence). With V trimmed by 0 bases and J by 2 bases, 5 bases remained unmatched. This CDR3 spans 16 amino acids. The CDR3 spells CASSQELAGPQETQYF. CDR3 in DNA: TGTGCCAGCAGCCAAGAGCTAGCGGGCCCTCAAGAGACCCAGTACTTC.

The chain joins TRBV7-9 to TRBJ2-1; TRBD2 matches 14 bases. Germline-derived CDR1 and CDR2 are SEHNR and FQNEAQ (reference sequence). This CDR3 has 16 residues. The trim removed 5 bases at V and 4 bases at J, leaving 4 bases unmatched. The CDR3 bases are TGTGCCAGCAGCACTTGGACTAGCGGGAGGTACAATGAGCAGTTCTTC. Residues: CASSTWTSGRYNEQFF. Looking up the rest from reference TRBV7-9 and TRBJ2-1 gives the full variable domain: DTGVSQNPRHKITKRGQNVTFRCDPISEHNRLYWYRQTLGQGPEFLTYFQNEAQLEKSRLLSDRFSAERPKGSFSTLEIQRTEQGDSAMYLCASSTWTSGRYNEQFFGPGTRLTVL.

The DNA of the CDR3 is TGTGCCAGCAGTTACTCGACGACAGCGAGCGAGCAGTACTTC. Amino acid sequence: CASSYSTTASEQYF. The rearrangement joins TRBV6-6 to TRBJ2-7; tentatively, D is TRBD1 (5 bases). Trimming removed 0 bases from V and 6 bases from J, with 12 bases in between. Germline loops: CDR1 MNHNY, CDR2 SVGAGI (reference sequence). The CDR3 contains 14 residues.

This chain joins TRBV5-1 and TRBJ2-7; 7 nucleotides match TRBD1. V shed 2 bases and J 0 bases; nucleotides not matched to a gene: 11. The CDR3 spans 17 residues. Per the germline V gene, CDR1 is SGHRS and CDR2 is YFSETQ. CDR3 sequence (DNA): TGCGCCAGCAGCTTTCCCTCCCAGACAGGGACCTCCTACGAGCAGTACTTC. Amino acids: CASSFPSQTGTSYEQYF.

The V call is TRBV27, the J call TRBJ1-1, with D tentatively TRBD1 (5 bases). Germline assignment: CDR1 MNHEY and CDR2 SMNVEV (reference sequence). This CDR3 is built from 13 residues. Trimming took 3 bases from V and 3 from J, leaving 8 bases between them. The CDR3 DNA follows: TGTGCCAGCAGTTTGGGGGAACACACTGAAGCTTTCTTT. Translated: CASSLGEHTEAFF.

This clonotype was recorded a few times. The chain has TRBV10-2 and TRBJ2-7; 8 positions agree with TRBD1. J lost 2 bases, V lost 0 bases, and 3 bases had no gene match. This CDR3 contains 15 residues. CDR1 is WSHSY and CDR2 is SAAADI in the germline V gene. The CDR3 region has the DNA TGCGCCAGCAGTGAGTCGGCAGGGGGCCCCTACGAGCAGTACTTC. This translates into CASSESAGGPYEQYF.

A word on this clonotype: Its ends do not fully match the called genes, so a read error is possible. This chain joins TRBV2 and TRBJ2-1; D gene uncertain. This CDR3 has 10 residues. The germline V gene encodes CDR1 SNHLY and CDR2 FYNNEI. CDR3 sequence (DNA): TGTGCCACCAGTAGAAATGAGCAGTTCTTC. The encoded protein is CATSRNEQFF.

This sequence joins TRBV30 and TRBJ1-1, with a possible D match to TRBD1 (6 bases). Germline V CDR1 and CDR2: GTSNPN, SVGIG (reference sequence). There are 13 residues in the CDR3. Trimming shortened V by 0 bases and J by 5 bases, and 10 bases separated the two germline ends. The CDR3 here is CAWSVGARTEAFF. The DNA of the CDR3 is TGTGCCTGGAGTGTGGGGGCGCGGACTGAAGCTTTCTTT.

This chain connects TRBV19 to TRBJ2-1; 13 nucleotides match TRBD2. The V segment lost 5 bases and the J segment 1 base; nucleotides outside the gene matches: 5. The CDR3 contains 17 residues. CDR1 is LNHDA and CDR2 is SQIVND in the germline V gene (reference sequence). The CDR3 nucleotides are TGTGCCAGTAGTTGGGGACTAGCGGGGTATTCCTACAATGAGCAGTTCTTC. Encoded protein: CASSWGLAGYSYNEQFF.

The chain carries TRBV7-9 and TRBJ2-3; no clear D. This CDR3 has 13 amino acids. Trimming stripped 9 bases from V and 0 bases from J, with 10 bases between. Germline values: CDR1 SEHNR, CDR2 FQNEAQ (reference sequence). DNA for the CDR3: TGTGCCAGGTACCCCCTTAGCACAGATACGCAGTATTTT. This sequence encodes CARYPLSTDTQYF.

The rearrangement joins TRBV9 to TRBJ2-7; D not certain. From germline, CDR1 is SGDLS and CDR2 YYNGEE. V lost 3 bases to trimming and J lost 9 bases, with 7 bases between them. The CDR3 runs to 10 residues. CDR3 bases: TGTGCCAGCAGCGCGGTCGGGCAGTACTTC. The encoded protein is CASSAVGQYF.

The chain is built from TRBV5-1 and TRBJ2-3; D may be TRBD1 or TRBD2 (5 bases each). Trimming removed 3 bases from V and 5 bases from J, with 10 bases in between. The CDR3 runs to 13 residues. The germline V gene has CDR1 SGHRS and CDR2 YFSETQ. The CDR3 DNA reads TGCGCCAGCAGCTCCCGGGGCGGAGATACGCAGTATTTT. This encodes CASSSRGGDTQYF.

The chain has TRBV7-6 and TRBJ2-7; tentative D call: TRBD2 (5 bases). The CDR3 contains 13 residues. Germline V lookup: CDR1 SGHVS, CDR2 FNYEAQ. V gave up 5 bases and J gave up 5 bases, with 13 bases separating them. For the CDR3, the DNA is TGTGCCAGCAGCCTAGATGAGCGGCACGAGCAGTACTTC. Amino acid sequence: CASSLDERHEQYF.

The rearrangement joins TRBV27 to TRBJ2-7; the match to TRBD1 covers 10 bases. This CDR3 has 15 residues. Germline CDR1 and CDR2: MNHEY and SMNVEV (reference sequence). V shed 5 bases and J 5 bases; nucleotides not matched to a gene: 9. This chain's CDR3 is CASSLSGQGNHEQYF. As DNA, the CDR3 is TGTGCCAGCAGTCTCTCGGGACAGGGGAACCACGAGCAGTACTTC.

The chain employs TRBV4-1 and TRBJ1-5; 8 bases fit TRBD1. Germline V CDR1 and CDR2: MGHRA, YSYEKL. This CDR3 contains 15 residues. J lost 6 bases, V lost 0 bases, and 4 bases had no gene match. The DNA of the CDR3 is TGCGCCAGCAGCCAAGAGGACAGGGTAAGTCAGCCCCAGCATTTT. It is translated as CASSQEDRVSQPQHF.

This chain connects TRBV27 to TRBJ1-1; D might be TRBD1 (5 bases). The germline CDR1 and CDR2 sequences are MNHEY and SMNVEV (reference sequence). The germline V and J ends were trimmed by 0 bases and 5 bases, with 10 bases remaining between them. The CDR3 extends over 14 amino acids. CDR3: CASSLSEGLTEAFF. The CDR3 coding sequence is TGTGCCAGCAGTTTATCGGAGGGGTTAACTGAAGCTTTCTTT.